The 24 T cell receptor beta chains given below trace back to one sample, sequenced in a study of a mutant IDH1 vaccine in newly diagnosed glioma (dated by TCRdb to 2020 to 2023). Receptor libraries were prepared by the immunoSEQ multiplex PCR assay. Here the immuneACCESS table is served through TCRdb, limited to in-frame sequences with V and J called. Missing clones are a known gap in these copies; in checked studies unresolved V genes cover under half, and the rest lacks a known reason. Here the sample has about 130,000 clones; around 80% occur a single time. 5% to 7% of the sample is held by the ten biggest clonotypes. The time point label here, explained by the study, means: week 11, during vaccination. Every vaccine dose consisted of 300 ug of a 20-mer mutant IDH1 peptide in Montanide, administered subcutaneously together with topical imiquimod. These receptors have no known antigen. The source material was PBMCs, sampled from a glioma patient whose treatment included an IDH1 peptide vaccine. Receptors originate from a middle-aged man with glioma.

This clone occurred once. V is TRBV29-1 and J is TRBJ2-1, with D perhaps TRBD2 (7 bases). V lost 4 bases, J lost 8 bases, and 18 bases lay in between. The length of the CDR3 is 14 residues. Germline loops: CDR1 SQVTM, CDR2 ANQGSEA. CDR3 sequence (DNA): TGCAGCGTTGTAGGGGGGAGGGGTCCCCATGAGCAGTTCTTC. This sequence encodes CSVVGGRGPHEQFF.

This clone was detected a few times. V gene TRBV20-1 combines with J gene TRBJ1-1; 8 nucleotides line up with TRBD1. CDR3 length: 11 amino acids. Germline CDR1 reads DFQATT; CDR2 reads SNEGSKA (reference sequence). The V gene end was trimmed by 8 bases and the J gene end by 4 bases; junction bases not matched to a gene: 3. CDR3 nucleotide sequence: TGCAGTTTGACAGGGGTCACTGAAGCTTTCTTT. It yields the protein CSLTGVTEAFF.

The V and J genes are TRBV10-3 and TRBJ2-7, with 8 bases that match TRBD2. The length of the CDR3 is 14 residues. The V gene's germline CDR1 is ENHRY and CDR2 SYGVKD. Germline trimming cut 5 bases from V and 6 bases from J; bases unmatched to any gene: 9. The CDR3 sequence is CAISFTGLEGEQYF. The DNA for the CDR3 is TGTGCCATCAGTTTTACGGGACTAGAGGGCGAGCAGTACTTC.

CDR3 in DNA: TGCGCCAGCAGCTTCGGTCCAGATACGCAGTATTTT. It yields the protein CASSFGPDTQYF. This rearrangement joins TRBV5-1 to TRBJ2-3; D remains unclear. CDR1 SGHRS and CDR2 YFSETQ come from the germline V gene. The CDR3 sequence is 12 residues long. Trimming removed 2 bases from V and 4 bases from J, with 5 bases in between.

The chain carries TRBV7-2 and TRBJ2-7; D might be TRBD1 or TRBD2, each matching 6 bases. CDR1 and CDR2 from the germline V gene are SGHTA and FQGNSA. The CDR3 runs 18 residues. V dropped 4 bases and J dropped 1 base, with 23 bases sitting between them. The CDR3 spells CASSSRQDPGTGSYEQYF. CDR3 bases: TGTGCCAGCAGCTCGAGACAGGACCCCGGGACTGGGTCCTACGAGCAGTACTTC.

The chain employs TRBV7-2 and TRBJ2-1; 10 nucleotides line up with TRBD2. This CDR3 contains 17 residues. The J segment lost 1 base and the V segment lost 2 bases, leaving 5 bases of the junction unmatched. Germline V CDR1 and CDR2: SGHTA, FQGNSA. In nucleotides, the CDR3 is TGTGCCAGCAGCTTAATTGCTAGCGGGAGATCCTACAATGAGCAGTTCTTC. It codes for CASSLIASGRSYNEQFF.

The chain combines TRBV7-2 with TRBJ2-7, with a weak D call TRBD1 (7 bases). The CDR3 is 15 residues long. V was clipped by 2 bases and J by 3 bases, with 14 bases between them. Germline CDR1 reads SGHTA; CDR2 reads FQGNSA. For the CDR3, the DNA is TGTGCCAGCAGCTTATCCGGGCAGGGGGGCTACGAGCAGTACTTC. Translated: CASSLSGQGGYEQYF.

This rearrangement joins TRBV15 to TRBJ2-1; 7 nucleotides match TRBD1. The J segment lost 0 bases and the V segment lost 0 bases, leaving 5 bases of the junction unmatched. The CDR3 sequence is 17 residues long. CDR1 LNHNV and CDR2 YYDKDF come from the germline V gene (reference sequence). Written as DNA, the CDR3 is TGTGCCACCAGCAGAGATGGGTGGGACAGCTCCTACAATGAGCAGTTCTTC. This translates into CATSRDGWDSSYNEQFF. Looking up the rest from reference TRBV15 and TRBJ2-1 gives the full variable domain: DAMVIQNPRYQVTQFGKPVTLSCSQTLNHNVMYWYQQKSSQAPKLLFHYYDKDFNNEADTPDNFQSRRPNTSFCFLDIRSPGLGDTAMYLCATSRDGWDSSYNEQFFGPGTRLTVL.

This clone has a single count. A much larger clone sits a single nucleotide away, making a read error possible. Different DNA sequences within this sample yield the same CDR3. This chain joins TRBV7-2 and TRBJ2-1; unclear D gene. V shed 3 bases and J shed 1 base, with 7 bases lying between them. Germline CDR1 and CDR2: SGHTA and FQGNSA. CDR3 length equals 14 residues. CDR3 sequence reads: CASSFSKSYNEQFF. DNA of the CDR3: TGTGCCAGCAGCTTTAGTAAGTCCTACAATGAGCAGTTCTTC.

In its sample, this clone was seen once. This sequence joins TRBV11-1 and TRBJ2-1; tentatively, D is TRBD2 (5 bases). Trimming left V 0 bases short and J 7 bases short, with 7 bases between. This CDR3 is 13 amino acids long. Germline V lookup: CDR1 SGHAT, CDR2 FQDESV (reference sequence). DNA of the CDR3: TGTGCCAGCAGCTTAGCGGGAGAGAATGAGCAGTTCTTC. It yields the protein CASSLAGENEQFF.

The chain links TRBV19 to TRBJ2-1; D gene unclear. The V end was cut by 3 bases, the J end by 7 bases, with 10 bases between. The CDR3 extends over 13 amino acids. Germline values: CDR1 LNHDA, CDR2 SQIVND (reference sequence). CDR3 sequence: CASSMWLGNEQFF. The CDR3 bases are TGTGCCAGTAGTATGTGGCTGGGGAATGAGCAGTTCTTC.

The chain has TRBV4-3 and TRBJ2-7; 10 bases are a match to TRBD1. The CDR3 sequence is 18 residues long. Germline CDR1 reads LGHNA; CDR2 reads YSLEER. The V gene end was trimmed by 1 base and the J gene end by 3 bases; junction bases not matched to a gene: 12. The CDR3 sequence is CASSQARTGGYLSYEQYF. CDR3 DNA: TGCGCCAGCAGCCAAGCCAGGACAGGGGGATATTTGAGCTACGAGCAGTACTTC.

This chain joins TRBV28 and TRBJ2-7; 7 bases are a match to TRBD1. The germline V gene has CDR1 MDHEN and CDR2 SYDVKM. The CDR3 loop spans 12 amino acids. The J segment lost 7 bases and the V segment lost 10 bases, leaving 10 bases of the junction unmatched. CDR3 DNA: TGTGCCACCCGTGATCCAGGGGGAGAGCAGTACTTC. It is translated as CATRDPGGEQYF.

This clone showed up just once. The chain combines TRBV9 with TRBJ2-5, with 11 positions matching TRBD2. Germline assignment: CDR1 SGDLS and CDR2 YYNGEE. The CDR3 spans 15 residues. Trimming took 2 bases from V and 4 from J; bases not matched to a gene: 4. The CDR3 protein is CASSVRLAGIETQYF. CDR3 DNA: TGTGCCAGCAGCGTCCGACTAGCGGGGATAGAGACCCAGTACTTC.

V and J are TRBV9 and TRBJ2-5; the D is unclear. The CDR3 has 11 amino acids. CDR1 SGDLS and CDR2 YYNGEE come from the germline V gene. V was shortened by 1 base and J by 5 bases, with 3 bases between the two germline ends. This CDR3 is CASSVSETQYF. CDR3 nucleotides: TGTGCCAGCAGCGTATCGGAGACCCAGTACTTC.

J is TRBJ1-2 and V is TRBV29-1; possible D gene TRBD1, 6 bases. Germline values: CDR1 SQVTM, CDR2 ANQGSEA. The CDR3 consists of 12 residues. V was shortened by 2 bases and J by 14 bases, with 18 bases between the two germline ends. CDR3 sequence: CSVEWVTGSYTF. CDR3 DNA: TGCAGCGTTGAATGGGTAACAGGGTCTTATACCTTC.

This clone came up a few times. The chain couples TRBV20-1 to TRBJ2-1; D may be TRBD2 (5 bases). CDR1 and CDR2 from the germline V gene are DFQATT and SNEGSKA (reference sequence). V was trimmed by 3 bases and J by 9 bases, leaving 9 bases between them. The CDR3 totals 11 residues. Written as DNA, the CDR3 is TGCAGTGCTAGCCAACTAGGTGAGCAGTTCTTC. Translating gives CSASQLGEQFF.

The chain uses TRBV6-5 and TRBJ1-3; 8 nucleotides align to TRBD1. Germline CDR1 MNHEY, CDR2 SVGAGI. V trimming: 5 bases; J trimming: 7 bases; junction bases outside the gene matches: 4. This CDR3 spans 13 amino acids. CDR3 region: CASSPRGQNTIYF. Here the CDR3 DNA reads TGTGCCAGCAGTCCCAGGGGGCAGAACACCATATATTTT.

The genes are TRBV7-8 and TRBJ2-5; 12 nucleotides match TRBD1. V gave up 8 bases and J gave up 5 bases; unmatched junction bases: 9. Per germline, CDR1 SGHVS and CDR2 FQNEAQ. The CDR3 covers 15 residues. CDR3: CASATGTGGLETQYF. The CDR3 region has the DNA TGTGCCAGCGCGACGGGGACAGGGGGCCTGGAGACCCAGTACTTC. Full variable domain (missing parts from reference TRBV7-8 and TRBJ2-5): GAGVSQSPRYKVAKRGQDVALRCDPISGHVSLFWYQQALGQGPEFLTYFQNEAQLDKSGLPSDRFFAERPEGSVSTLKIQRTQQEDSAVYLCASATGTGGLETQYFGPGTRLLVL.

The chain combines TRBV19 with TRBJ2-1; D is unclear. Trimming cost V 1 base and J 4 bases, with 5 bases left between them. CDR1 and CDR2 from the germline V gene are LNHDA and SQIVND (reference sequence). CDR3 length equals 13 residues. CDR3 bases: TGTGCCAGTAGTATAGGATCGTACAATGAGCAGTTCTTC. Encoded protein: CASSIGSYNEQFF.

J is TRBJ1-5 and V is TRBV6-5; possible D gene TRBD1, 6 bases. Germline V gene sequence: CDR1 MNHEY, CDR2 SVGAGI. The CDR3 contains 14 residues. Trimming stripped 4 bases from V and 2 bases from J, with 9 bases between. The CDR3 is CASSFSGGNQPQHF. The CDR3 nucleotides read TGTGCCAGCAGTTTCTCAGGGGGCAATCAGCCCCAGCATTTT.

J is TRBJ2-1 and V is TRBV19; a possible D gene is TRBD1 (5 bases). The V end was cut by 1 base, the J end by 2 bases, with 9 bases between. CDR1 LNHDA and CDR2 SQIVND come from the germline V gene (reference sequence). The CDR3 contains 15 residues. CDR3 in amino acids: CASSIVQGPYNEQFF. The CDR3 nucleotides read TGTGCCAGTAGTATAGTTCAGGGTCCCTACAATGAGCAGTTCTTC.

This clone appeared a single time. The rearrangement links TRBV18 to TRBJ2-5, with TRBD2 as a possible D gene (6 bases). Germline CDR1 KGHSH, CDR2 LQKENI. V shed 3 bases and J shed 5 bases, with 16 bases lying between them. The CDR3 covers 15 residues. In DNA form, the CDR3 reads TGTGCCAGCTCACCGCACCGGGACTCCCCTGAGACCCAGTACTTC. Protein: CASSPHRDSPETQYF. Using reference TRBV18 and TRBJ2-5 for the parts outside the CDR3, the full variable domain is NAGVMQNPRHLVRRRGQEARLRCSPMKGHSHVYWYRQLPEEGLKFMVYLQKENIIDESGMPKERFSAEFPKEGPSILRIQQVVRGDSAAYFCASSPHRDSPETQYFGPGTRLLVL.

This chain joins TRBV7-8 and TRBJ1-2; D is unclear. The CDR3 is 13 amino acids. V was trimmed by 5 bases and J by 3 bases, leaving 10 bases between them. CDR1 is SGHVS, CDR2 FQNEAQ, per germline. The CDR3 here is CASSSDTYYGYTF. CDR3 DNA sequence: TGTGCCAGCAGCAGTGACACTTACTATGGCTACACCTTC.